The entry below gives a single T cell receptor (beta chain) sequence along with its context. No antigen is known for it. Within one base of it there is no much larger clone, and no base qualities were kept. The immunoSEQ Assay, a bias-controlled multiplex PCR, was used to amplify TCRbeta CDR3 regions from genomic DNA. Processing in the source paper ran as follows. Nucleated cell counts per sample were estimated from amplification of reference gene primers within the assay. Sequence reads were collapsed and filtered to measure the absolute abundance of every unique TCRbeta CDR3 rearrangement. For each sample, productive Simpson clonality was calculated as the square root of Simpson's diversity index across productive rearrangements. In TCRdb, the immuneACCESS table is reduced to in-frame sequences with V and J assigned. These tables do not hold every clone; where another copy was compared, an unresolved V gene accounts for under half, and the others remain unexplained. V and J calls and clone size follow that table, whereas D and trimming were derived from the DNA. The sample yields hundreds of thousands of clones; 70% to 90% were counted once. In total, the top ten clones hold over 8% of the sample.

This sample was taken from a study of blood T cell repertoires in COVID-19 (dated by TCRdb to 2019 to 2021). At the level of the whole study: The collaborator samples originated in the United States, Italy and Spain and spanned the acute and convalescent phases of COVID-19. Samples were obtained from the ongoing ImmuneRACE study (first 160 participants) and from some 1,200 subjects provided by 6 global collaborators. The material from the prospective study consisted of cDNA or gDNA derived from T cells, B-cell-depleted T cells, or PBMCs. A de-identified subject ID, COVID-19 status, age in years and sex were almost always included in the sample metadata. A freely available public database, intended as a resource for researchers studying the immune response to SARS-CoV-2, is where the repertoires were released. Subjects who had been exposed to COVID-19, were actively infected with it, or had recovered from it provided the deeply sampled blood TCRbeta repertoires that made up the dataset. Where HLA class I and class II types were available, the types were taken from metadata supplied by the sample provider, not from assay-based typing. Study-level results and caveats: The quantity of clinical and demographic metadata differed by source and by participant and was supplied without curation.

Participants in the prospective study were aged 18 to 89 years, lived in 20 to 25 United States geographic areas, and enrolled through a virtual design. In the prospective study, cohorts were assigned on the basis of participant-reported clinical history obtained from a screening survey and a study questionnaire. Recovered participants in ImmuneRACE Cohort 3 were defined by two consecutive negative NP/OP PCR tests, clearance by a healthcare professional, or resolution of symptoms. Mobile phlebotomists in the prospective study collected whole blood, serum and a nasopharyngeal or oropharyngeal swab from every participant. Participants in the prospective study had the option to provide additional blood draws and questionnaires over a roughly 2-month period. Prospective study blood samples were shipped either frozen or at room temperature before DNA extraction. CDR1 MRHNA and CDR2 SNTAGT were looked up in the germline V gene. Trimming leaves V shorter by 6 bases and J shorter by 5 bases, with the junction holding 8 bases beyond the gene matches. The CDR3 covers 14 residues, taking in both the cysteine and the phenylalanine. Just the 42-base CDR3 DNA is kept, in frame starting at base 1.

The V and J genes are TRBV6-4 and TRBJ2-3, with 7 central nucleotides matching TRBD1. Sequences were obtained from PBMCs or T cells enriched from blood (not recorded which). The receptor was isolated from a woman aged 40 to 50 who had recovered from COVID-19. The nucleotides are TGTGCCAGCAGAGAGACAGGGCGAGGAGATACGCAGTATTTT. This sequence encodes CASRETGRGDTQYF.